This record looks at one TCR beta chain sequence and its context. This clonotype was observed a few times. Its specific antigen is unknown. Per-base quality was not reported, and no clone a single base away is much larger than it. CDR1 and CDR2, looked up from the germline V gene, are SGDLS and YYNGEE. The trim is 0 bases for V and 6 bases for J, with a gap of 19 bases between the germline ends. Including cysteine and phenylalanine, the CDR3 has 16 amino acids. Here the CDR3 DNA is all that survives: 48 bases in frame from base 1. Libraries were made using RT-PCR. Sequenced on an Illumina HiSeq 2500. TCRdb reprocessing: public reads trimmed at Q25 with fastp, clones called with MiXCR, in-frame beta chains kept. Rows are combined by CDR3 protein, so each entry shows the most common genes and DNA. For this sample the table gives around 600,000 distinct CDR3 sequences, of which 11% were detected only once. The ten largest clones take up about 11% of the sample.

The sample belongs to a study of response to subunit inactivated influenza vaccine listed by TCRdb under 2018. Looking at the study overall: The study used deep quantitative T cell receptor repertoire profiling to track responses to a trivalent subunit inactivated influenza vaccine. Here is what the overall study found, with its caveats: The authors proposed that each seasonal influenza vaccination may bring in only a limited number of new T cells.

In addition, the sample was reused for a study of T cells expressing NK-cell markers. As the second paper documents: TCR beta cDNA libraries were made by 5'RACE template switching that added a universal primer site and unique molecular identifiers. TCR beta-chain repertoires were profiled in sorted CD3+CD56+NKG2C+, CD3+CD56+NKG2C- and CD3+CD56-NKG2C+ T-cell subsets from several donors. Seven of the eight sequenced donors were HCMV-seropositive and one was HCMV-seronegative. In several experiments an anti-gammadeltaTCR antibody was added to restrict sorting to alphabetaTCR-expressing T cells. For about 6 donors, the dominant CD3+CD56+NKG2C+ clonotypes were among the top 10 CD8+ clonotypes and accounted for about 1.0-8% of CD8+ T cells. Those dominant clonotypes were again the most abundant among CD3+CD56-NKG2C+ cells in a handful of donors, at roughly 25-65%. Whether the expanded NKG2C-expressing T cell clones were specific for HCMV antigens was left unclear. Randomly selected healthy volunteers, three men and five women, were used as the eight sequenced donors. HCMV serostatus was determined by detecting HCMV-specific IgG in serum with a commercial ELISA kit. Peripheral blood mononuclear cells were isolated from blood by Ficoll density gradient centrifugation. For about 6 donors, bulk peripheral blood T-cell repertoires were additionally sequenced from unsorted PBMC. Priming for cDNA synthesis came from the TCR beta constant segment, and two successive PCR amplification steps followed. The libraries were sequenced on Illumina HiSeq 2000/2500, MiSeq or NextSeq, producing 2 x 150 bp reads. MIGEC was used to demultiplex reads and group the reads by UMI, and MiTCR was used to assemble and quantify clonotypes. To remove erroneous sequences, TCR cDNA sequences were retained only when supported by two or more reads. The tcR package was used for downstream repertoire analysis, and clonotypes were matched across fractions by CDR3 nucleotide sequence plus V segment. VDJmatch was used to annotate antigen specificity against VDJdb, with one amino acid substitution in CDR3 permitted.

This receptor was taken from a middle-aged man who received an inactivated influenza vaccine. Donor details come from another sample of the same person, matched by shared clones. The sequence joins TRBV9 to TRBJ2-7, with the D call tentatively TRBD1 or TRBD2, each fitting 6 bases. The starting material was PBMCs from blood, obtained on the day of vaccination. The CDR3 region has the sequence CASSVGGGLAITEQYF. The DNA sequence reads TGTGCCAGCAGCGTAGGAGGGGGGCTAGCTATAACCGAGCAGTACTTC.